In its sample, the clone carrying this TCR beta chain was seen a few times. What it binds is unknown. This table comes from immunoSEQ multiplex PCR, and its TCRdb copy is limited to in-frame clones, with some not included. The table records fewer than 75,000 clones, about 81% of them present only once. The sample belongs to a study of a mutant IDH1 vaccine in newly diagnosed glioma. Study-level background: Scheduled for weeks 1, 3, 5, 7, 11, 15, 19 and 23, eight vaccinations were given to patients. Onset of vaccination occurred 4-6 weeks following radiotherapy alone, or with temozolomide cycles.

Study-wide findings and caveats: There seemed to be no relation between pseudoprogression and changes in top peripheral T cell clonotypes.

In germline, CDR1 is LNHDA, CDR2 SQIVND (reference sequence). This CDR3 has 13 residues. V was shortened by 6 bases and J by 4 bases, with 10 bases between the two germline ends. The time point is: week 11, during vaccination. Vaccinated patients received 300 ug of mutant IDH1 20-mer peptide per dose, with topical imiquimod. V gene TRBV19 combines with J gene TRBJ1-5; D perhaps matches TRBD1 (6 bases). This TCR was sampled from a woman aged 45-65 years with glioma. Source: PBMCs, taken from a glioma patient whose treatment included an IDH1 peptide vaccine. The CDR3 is CASSDRPNQPQHF. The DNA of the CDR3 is TGTGCCAGTAGCGACAGGCCTAATCAGCCCCAGCATTTT.